These T cell receptor beta chains were read from a single sample in a study of cytomegalovirus exposure and HLA in healthy donors. TCRdb keeps only in-frame clones here, not all; method: immunoSEQ multiplex PCR. The sample gives 150,000 to 200,000 clones, over 60% of which show up once; 1.1% is in the top ten. Material for sequencing was PBMCs. The origin of the receptors is a woman aged 40 to 50 in good health and CMV-seronegative. Each CDR3 is given with its conserved first and last residue. Each record gives: V gene, clone size, CDR3 length, J gene, D gene, CDR3 protein, CDR3 DNA. The D gene is left open where the match is weak. Not all rows give a size; the values are once, few, many and, for expanded clones, a class.

>TRBV7-3|NA|18|TRBJ2-1|TRBD2
CASSLGLAGVPGDGEQFF
TGTGCCAGCAGCCTAGGACTAGCGGGAGTACCGGGGGACGGTGAGCAGTTCTTC
>TRBV11-3|NA|15|TRBJ2-1|NA
CASSLHSGSYNEQFF
TGTGCCAGCAGCTTACACAGCGGCTCCTACAATGAGCAGTTCTTC
>TRBV9|NA|16|TRBJ2-2|NA
CASSVAHRENTGELFF
TGTGCCAGCAGCGTAGCCCACAGGGAGAACACCGGGGAGCTGTTTTTT
>TRBV5-1|NA|15|TRBJ1-6|NA
CASRALGQSNSPLHF
TGCGCCAGCAGGGCCCTAGGACAGTCCAATTCACCCCTCCACTTT
>TRBV18|NA|13|TRBJ2-5|NA
CASKSTGLETQYF
TGTGCCAGCAAAAGCACAGGGCTAGAGACCCAGTACTTC
>TRBV7-9|NA|16|TRBJ2-2|TRBD2
CASSTTSGRRGGELFF
TGTGCCAGCAGCACCACTAGCGGCCGGCGTGGCGGGGAGCTGTTTTTT
>TRBV6-1|NA|16|TRBJ1-4|NA
CASSESVTGSNEKLFF
TGTGCCAGCAGTGAGTCGGTGACAGGATCTAATGAAAAACTGTTTTTT
>TRBV25-1|NA|13|TRBJ1-1|NA
CASTESRGTEAFF
TGTGCCAGCACGGAGTCTCGGGGCACTGAAGCTTTCTTT
>TRBV6-1|NA|15|TRBJ1-5|NA
CASSEVHGSNQPQHF
TGTGCCAGCAGTGAAGTACACGGGAGCAATCAGCCCCAGCATTTT
>TRBV5-1|NA|16|TRBJ2-3|TRBD2
CASSEETSGITDTQYF
TGCGCCAGCAGCGAGGAGACTAGCGGGATCACAGATACGCAGTATTTT
>TRBV5-1|NA|15|TRBJ2-1|TRBD2
CASSSLAGDTNEQFF
TGCGCCAGCAGCTCACTAGCGGGAGATACCAATGAGCAGTTCTTC
>TRBV10-2|few|13|TRBJ2-2|NA
CASTDRNTGELFF
TGCGCCAGCACAGATCGGAACACCGGGGAGCTGTTTTTT
>TRBV2|few|15|TRBJ2-5|TRBD1
CASSLRTGGVETQYF
TGTGCCAGCAGCCTACGGACAGGGGGAGTGGAGACCCAGTACTTC
>TRBV9|NA|14|TRBJ1-1|NA
CASSVGGGTTEAFF
TGTGCCAGCAGCGTAGGGGGGGGGACCACTGAAGCTTTCTTT
>TRBV29-1|NA|13|TRBJ2-6|NA
CSVINQGANVLTF
TGCAGCGTCATCAACCAGGGGGCCAACGTCCTGACTTTC
>TRBV21-1|NA|15|TRBJ1-4|NA
CASSKRAGTNEKLFF
TGTGCCAGCAGCAAAAGGGCAGGGACTAATGAAAAACTGTTTTTT